This TCR beta chain is drawn from a study of blood T cell repertoires in COVID-19 (dated by TCRdb to 2020 to 2022). About the study as a whole: Samples covering the acute and convalescent phases of COVID-19 were provided by collaborators in the United States, Italy and Spain. The samples were drawn from two sources: the first 160 participants of the ongoing ImmuneRACE study, and approximately 1,300 subjects contributed by 6 global collaborators. The prospective study material was composed of cDNA or gDNA derived from T cells, B-cell-depleted T cells, or PBMCs. Where available, HLA class I and class II types were taken from metadata supplied by the sample provider and were not determined by assay-based typing. The repertoires were released in a freely available public database intended as a resource for research on the immune response to SARS-CoV-2. Sample metadata almost always included a de-identified subject ID, COVID-19 status, age in years and sex. The dataset comprised deeply sampled blood TCRbeta repertoires from subjects exposed to, actively infected with, or recovered from COVID-19.

With respect to this clone: Its specific antigen is unknown. No much larger clonotype is one base removed from it; base qualities were not supplied.

TCRbeta CDR3 regions were amplified from genomic DNA by means of the immunoSEQ Assay, a bias-controlled multiplex PCR. Per the source publication's procedure: The number of nucleated cells in each sample was estimated by amplification of reference gene primers within the assay. To quantify the absolute abundance of each unique TCRbeta CDR3 rearrangement, sequence reads were collapsed and filtered. For each sample, productive Simpson clonality was calculated as the square root of Simpson's diversity index over productive rearrangements. In TCRdb, the immuneACCESS table is reduced to in-frame sequences with V and J assigned. These tables do not hold every clone; where another copy was compared, an unresolved V gene accounts for under half, and the others remain unexplained. V and J calls and clone size come straight from that table; D and trimming were deduced from the DNA. The sample table records more than 300,000 clones; around 86% of these occur just once. The ten largest clones take up roughly 4% of the sample.

What the work shows at the level of the full study, not this receptor alone: How much clinical and demographic metadata was included differed by source and by participant, and the metadata was provided uncurated.

Enrolling through a virtual design, the prospective study's participants ranged in age from about 18 to 100 years and lived across around 25 United States geographic areas. Cohort assignment in the prospective study relied on participant-reported clinical history from a screening survey and a study questionnaire. Recovered participants in ImmuneRACE Cohort 3 were defined as having two consecutive negative NP/OP PCR tests, clearance from a healthcare professional, or resolution of symptoms. Mobile phlebotomists in the prospective study collected whole blood, serum and a nasopharyngeal or oropharyngeal swab from every participant. Prospective study participants could optionally give additional blood draws and questionnaires over an approximately 2-month period. Before DNA extraction, prospective study blood samples were shipped either frozen or at room temperature. Reading from cysteine to phenylalanine, the CDR3 counts 16 amino acids. Left in the record is the CDR3 DNA by itself, 48 bases read in frame from the first base. For this chain, trimming is 1 base at the V end and 6 bases at the J end, and the number of junction bases without a gene match is 2. CDR1 and CDR2, looked up from the germline V gene, are SGHVS and FQNEAQ.

Sequencing was carried out using PBMCs or T cells enriched from blood (not recorded which). The receptor chain draws on TRBV7-8 and TRBJ2-1; 14 bases in the middle match TRBD2. This clonotype originated in a man aged 25-40 years who had recovered from COVID-19. In nucleotides, the sequence is TGTGCCAGCAGCTTAGGACTAGCGGGAGGGTTCAATGAGCAGTTCTTC. This gives the protein CASSLGLAGGFNEQFF. When the CDR3 is completed using the reference TRBV7-8 and TRBJ2-1 genes on either side, the full variable domain is GAGVSQSPRYKVAKRGQDVALRCDPISGHVSLFWYQQALGQGPEFLTYFQNEAQLDKSGLPSDRFFAERPEGSVSTLKIQRTQQEDSAVYLCASSLGLAGGFNEQFFGPGTRLTVL.